A selection of T cell receptor beta chains follows, all from one sample in a study of T cell responses to AZD1222 COVID-19 vaccine. Repertoires were generated with immunoSEQ multiplex PCR, while TCRdb's copy carries only in-frame clones and drops some. The table lists about 160,000 clones, approximately 87% of them singletons. The sequences come from peripheral blood, collected 28 days after the second AZD1222 dose. Every receptor here comes from an adult who received the AZD1222 COVID-19 vaccine. Each CDR3 is given with its conserved first and last residue. The D gene is left open where the match is weak. Clone size is shown for a subset of rows, as once, few, many or a class of expanded clone.

D gene,J gene,V gene,clone size,CDR3 DNA,CDR3 protein
NA,TRBJ2-3,TRBV29-1,NA,TGCAGCGTTAAAGACTACTCTTCGGCGGGTACGCAGTATTTT,CSVKDYSSAGTQYF
NA,TRBJ1-5,TRBV18,NA,TGTGCCAGCTCACCCGCGGCCCAGCCCCAGCATTTT,CASSPAAQPQHF
NA,TRBJ1-4,TRBV27,once,TGTGCCAGCAGTCGGACACCTCCTCCCGAAAAACTGTTTTTT,CASSRTPPPEKLFF
TRBD1,TRBJ1-3,TRBV13,NA,TGTGCCAGCAGTGTGACAGGGGTTTCAAACACCATATATTTT,CASSVTGVSNTIYF
NA,TRBJ2-7,TRBV14,NA,TGTGCCAGCAGCCAAGCCAGCTACGAGCAGTACTTC,CASSQASYEQYF
NA,TRBJ2-3,TRBV27,NA,TGTGCCAGCAGCATCGGGGGTCTCGGCGTAGATACGCAGTATTTT,CASSIGGLGVDTQYF
TRBD1,TRBJ1-5,TRBV6-5,NA,TGTGCCAGCACCCTACAGGGGGCTCATCAGCCCCAGCATTTT,CASTLQGAHQPQHF
NA,TRBJ1-5,TRBV6-1,NA,TGTGCCAGCAGTGATTTTGGTGGTGTACAGCCCCAGCATTTT,CASSDFGGVQPQHF
NA,TRBJ1-3,TRBV30,NA,TGTGCCTGGAGTGTAGTTGGAAACACCATATATTTT,CAWSVVGNTIYF
NA,TRBJ1-2,TRBV27,NA,TGTGCCAGCAGCGAAGGTCTGAGATACACCTTC,CASSEGLRYTF
NA,TRBJ2-7,TRBV10-2,NA,TGCGCCAGCAGGGGGAGCTCCTACGAGCAGTACTTC,CASRGSSYEQYF
NA,TRBJ2-3,TRBV6-5,NA,TGTGCCAGCAGGCCCGGGACCACCACAGATACGCAGTATTTT,CASRPGTTTDTQYF
NA,TRBJ1-3,TRBV30,NA,TGTGCCTGGAGTGGGCATGGACAGCGTGGAAACACCATATATTTT,CAWSGHGQRGNTIYF
TRBD1,TRBJ1-2,TRBV29-1,NA,TGCAGCGTGCTCCGGGACAGGGTAACCTATGGCTACACCTTC,CSVLRDRVTYGYTF
NA,TRBJ1-3,TRBV18,NA,TGTGCCAGCTCACCTAGGACGGGATTCTCTGGAAACACCATATATTTT,CASSPRTGFSGNTIYF
TRBD1,TRBJ1-4,TRBV5-6,NA,TGTGCCAGCAGCGCTGACCCCACAGGGGGCAGAGGAAAACTGTTTTTT,CASSADPTGGRGKLFF
NA,TRBJ1-1,TRBV7-8,NA,TGTGCCAGCAGCCGCTTAGGTTACACTGAAGCTTTCTTT,CASSRLGYTEAFF
TRBD2,TRBJ2-1,TRBV7-9,NA,TGTGCCAGCAGCCGACTGACTAGCGGACTCTACAATGAGCAGTTCTTC,CASSRLTSGLYNEQFF
NA,TRBJ2-7,TRBV7-2,NA,TGTGCCAGCAGCTCGGACGTGTCCAGCTCCTACGAGCAGTACTTC,CASSSDVSSSYEQYF
TRBD1,TRBJ1-5,TRBV19,NA,TGTGCCAGTAGCAGGACAGGGGAGCGGGGGCCCCAGCATTTT,CASSRTGERGPQHF
TRBD1,TRBJ1-6,TRBV7-9,NA,TGTGCCAGCAGCCACACAGGACAGGGAACGAATTCACCCCTCCACTTT,CASSHTGQGTNSPLHF
TRBD1,TRBJ2-1,TRBV19,NA,TGTGCCAGCACCTCCCCCCGACAGGGGGCCTCCTCCTACAATGAGCAGTTCTTC,CASTSPRQGASSYNEQFF
TRBD1,TRBJ1-1,TRBV12-3/TRBV12-4,NA,TGTGCCAGCAGTGAGGGGACAGGGAATGAAGCTTTCTTT,CASSEGTGNEAFF
NA,TRBJ2-7,TRBV5-1,NA,TGCGCCAGCAGCGCGGTCCCCGATCGTCACGAGCAGTACTTC,CASSAVPDRHEQYF
NA,TRBJ1-2,TRBV21-1,NA,TGTGCCAGCAGCTACCGGGACGGCTATGGCTACACCTTC,CASSYRDGYGYTF
TRBD1,TRBJ1-1,TRBV29-1,NA,TGCAGCGTCGGGACAGGGAGATTTAACACTGAAGCTTTCTTT,CSVGTGRFNTEAFF
NA,TRBJ1-1,TRBV7-9,NA,TGTGCCAGCAGCTTCGGGGTCGGGTACACTGAAGCTTTCTTT,CASSFGVGYTEAFF
TRBD2,TRBJ2-5,TRBV7-7,NA,TGTGCCAGCAGCCCCCCCGGCGGGGGGACCCAGTACTTC,CASSPPGGGTQYF
NA,TRBJ1-1,TRBV6-5,once,TGTGCCAGCGGGGGTGCCATGAACACTGAAGCTTTCTTT,CASGGAMNTEAFF
NA,TRBJ1-1,TRBV30,NA,TGTGCCTGGAGTGCTGGCAGGCCGAACACTGAAGCTTTCTTT,CAWSAGRPNTEAFF
TRBD1,TRBJ1-1,TRBV9,once,TGTGCCAGCACGCGGACAGGAAAGAACACTGAAGCTTTCTTT,CASTRTGKNTEAFF
NA,TRBJ1-1,TRBV4-3,NA,TGCGCCAGCAGCGATCGTGACACTGAAGCTTTCTTT,CASSDRDTEAFF
NA,TRBJ1-5,TRBV5-6,NA,TGTGCCAGCAGCTTGGGGTGGACAGACAATCAGCCCCAGCATTTT,CASSLGWTDNQPQHF
NA,TRBJ2-7,TRBV5-1,once,TGCGCCAGCAGGGCGTTGGGGTCGCCGTATGACGAGCAGTACTTC,CASRALGSPYDEQYF
TRBD1,TRBJ1-1,TRBV5-1,once,TGCGCCAGCAGCCTGGGGAGAGGGACAGTGAACACTGAAGCTTTCTTT,CASSLGRGTVNTEAFF
NA,TRBJ1-2,TRBV4-3,once,TGCGCCAGCAGCCAAAGCACCGGACAGACAACGATTTTGACCTTC,CASSQSTGQTTILTF
NA,TRBJ2-7,TRBV6-5,NA,TGTGCCAGCAGTTACGGGGGGAATTTGTACGAGCAGTACTTC,CASSYGGNLYEQYF
TRBD1,TRBJ1-2,TRBV5-6,NA,TGTGCCAGCAGCTTGGTACAGGGGGATGGCTACACCTTC,CASSLVQGDGYTF
NA,TRBJ2-3,TRBV25-1,NA,TGTGCCAGCAGTGTTACAGATACGCAGTATTTT,CASSVTDTQYF
NA,TRBJ1-1,TRBV12-3/TRBV12-4,NA,TGTGCCAGCAGAGGGGCGAGGAACACTGAAGCTTTCTTT,CASRGARNTEAFF
TRBD1,TRBJ2-7,TRBV28,NA,TGTGCCAGCGGTTCACCGGGACAGTCCTACGAGCAGTACTTC,CASGSPGQSYEQYF
NA,TRBJ1-2,TRBV5-5,NA,TGTGCCAGCAGCTTGGTGGGGAACTATGGCTACACCTTC,CASSLVGNYGYTF
NA,TRBJ1-2,TRBV3-1/TRBV3-2,NA,TGTGCCAGCAGCCAGGAGGTTAGATCGGGTAACTATGGCTACACCTTC,CASSQEVRSGNYGYTF
NA,TRBJ1-1,TRBV6-4,NA,TGTGCCAGCAGTGATGGGGCTATGAACACTGAAGCTTTCTTT,CASSDGAMNTEAFF
NA,TRBJ1-1,TRBV6-1,NA,TGTGCCAGCAGTGAAGATCGGCGTCAGGGGATGGCTTTCTTT,CASSEDRRQGMAFF
NA,TRBJ1-1,TRBV7-8,NA,TGTGCCAGCAGCCTCGGACGCATGAACACTGAAGCTTTCTTT,CASSLGRMNTEAFF
NA,TRBJ2-2,TRBV5-6,NA,TGTGCCAGCAGCTTGAGGAGACAGAGGGACACCGGGGAGCTGTTTTTT,CASSLRRQRDTGELFF
NA,TRBJ2-1,TRBV15,NA,TGTGCCACCAGCGACCGTCTGGGCCTCTCCTACAATGAGCAGTTCTTC,CATSDRLGLSYNEQFF
NA,TRBJ1-1,TRBV15,NA,TGTGCCACCAGCAGAGATGGAATACTTACTGAAGCTTTCTTT,CATSRDGILTEAFF
NA,TRBJ1-2,TRBV5-4,NA,TGTGCCAGCAGCTTGTGGGGGAGGGGCCATGGCTACACCTTC,CASSLWGRGHGYTF
NA,TRBJ1-2,TRBV9,NA,TGTGCCAGCAGCGTAGATCGGGCCTCCTATGGCTACACCTTC,CASSVDRASYGYTF
NA,TRBJ1-4,TRBV5-1,NA,TGCGCCAGCAGCTTGGAGGGCGCCAATAATGAAAAACTGTTTTTT,CASSLEGANNEKLFF
NA,TRBJ1-2,TRBV7-9,NA,TGTGCCAGCAGCTTCTTAGGGAGAACTAACTATGGCTACACCTTC,CASSFLGRTNYGYTF
TRBD1,TRBJ1-2,TRBV3-1/TRBV3-2,NA,TGTGCCAGCAGCCAAACGACAGGGGAGGACTATGGCTACACCTTC,CASSQTTGEDYGYTF
NA,TRBJ1-6,TRBV27,NA,TGTGCCAGCAGTTTTCAGACACAGGGACGGTTTTCACCCCTCCACTTT,CASSFQTQGRFSPLHF
NA,TRBJ1-2,TRBV6-5,NA,TGTGCCAGCAGTTACTCGAATCTGGGGGGGCAGAGTGGCTACACCTTC,CASSYSNLGGQSGYTF
TRBD1,TRBJ1-1,TRBV18,NA,TGTGCCAGCTCACCACCGGTAGGGACAGGGTGGTCGGTGAACACTGAAGCTTTCTTT,CASSPPVGTGWSVNTEAFF
NA,TRBJ1-2,TRBV27,NA,TGTGCCAGCAGACAGACATCTAACTATGGCTACACCTTC,CASRQTSNYGYTF
NA,TRBJ1-5,TRBV5-6,NA,TGTGCCAGCAGCCTTGGGCAGAGAAGCAATCAGCCCCAGCATTTT,CASSLGQRSNQPQHF
TRBD1,TRBJ1-2,TRBV18,NA,TGTGCCAGCTCACCCACACCGGGACAGGGAGCTAACTATGGCTACACCTTC,CASSPTPGQGANYGYTF